The 7 T cell receptor beta chains reported below all come from one sample, sequenced in a study of blood T cell repertoires in COVID-19 (dated by TCRdb to the early 2020s). Library preparation used the immunoSEQ multiplex PCR assay. TCRdb retrieved this table from immuneACCESS and kept in-frame rearrangements only. Not all clones are present; in checked studies, unresolved V genes account for under half, and no reason is known for the remainder. The sample contains around 100,000 clones, about 90% of them found a single time. Approximately 3.7% of the sample is held by the ten biggest clonotypes. The sequenced material came from peripheral blood. The receptors originated from a human donor in a cohort sampled during active COVID-19.

CDR3 DNA sequence: TGTGCCAGCAGTGAAGGGGGAGTGAGTGAAGCTTTCTTT. Translation gives CASSEGGVSEAFF. The chain links TRBV6-1 to TRBJ1-1; D remains ambiguous. The CDR3 has 13 amino acids. The germline V gene encodes CDR1 MNHNS and CDR2 SASEGT. Trimming shortened V by 1 base and J by 7 bases, and 10 bases separated the two germline ends.

The rearrangement links TRBV10-3 to TRBJ2-1; D call uncertain. Germline V gene lookup returns CDR1 ENHRY and CDR2 SYGVKD. V lost 6 bases to trimming and J lost 10 bases, with 10 bases between them. CDR3 length: 11 amino acids. CDR3 DNA: TGTGCCATCAGCAGACAAGACGAGCAGTTCTTC. It yields the protein CAISRQDEQFF.

The chain links TRBV19 to TRBJ2-6, with TRBD2 identical over 8 bases. Trimming took 5 bases from V and 9 from J; bases not matched to a gene: 9. The CDR3 loop spans 15 amino acids. The germline V gene encodes CDR1 LNHDA and CDR2 SQIVND (reference sequence). The CDR3 here is CASSAARREVNVLTF. The DNA of the CDR3 is TGTGCCAGTAGTGCGGCCCGGCGGGAGGTCAACGTCCTGACTTTC.

The chain carries TRBV23-1 and TRBJ2-1; 11 bases are a match to TRBD1. TRBV23-1 is an open reading frame whose function is uncertain. V was clipped by 3 bases and J by 3 bases; unmatched bases: 22. The CDR3 sequence is 22 residues long. The DNA of the CDR3 is TGCGCCAGCAGTCACCCCTCGGACAGGGGGCTTCTCGACGGCAGGTGCTACAATGAGCAGTTCTTC. Protein sequence: CASSHPSDRGLLDGRCYNEQFF.

The genes are TRBV7-9 and TRBJ1-3; TRBD1 might be the D (5 bases). This CDR3 region has 14 residues. With 4 bases removed from V and 9 bases from J, the gap between germline ends came to 16 bases. Germline assignment: CDR1 SEHNR and CDR2 FQNEAQ (reference sequence). The CDR3 region has the DNA TGTGCCAGCAGCTGGGCGGGACCGCTCAGCACCATATATTTT. Translation gives CASSWAGPLSTIYF. Variable domain in full (rest from reference TRBV7-9 and TRBJ1-3): DTGVSQNPRHKITKRGQNVTFRCDPISEHNRLYWYRQTLGQGPEFLTYFQNEAQLEKSRLLSDRFSAERPKGSFSTLEIQRTEQGDSAMYLCASSWAGPLSTIYFGEGSWLTVV.

V is TRBV6-5 and J is TRBJ1-2, with D unresolved. Germline V gene sequence: CDR1 MNHEY, CDR2 SVGAGI. The CDR3 is 13 amino acids. Trimming pared 2 bases from V and 7 bases from J, leaving 11 bases between. For the CDR3, the DNA is TGTGCCAGCAGTTACCGGGGTTCGGCTGGCTACACCTTC. Encoded protein: CASSYRGSAGYTF.

The J gene is TRBJ2-3, the V gene TRBV19, with D possibly matching TRBD2 (5 bases). The germline V gene encodes CDR1 LNHDA and CDR2 SQIVND (reference sequence). The CDR3 has 13 amino acids. Trimming shortened V by 5 bases and J by 2 bases, and 8 bases separated the two germline ends. The CDR3 coding sequence is TGTGCCAGTAGTCTGACTACCACAGATACGCAGTATTTT. It specifies CASSLTTTDTQYF. The complete variable domain, with remaining parts taken from reference TRBV19 and TRBJ2-3, reads DGGITQSPKYLFRKEGQNVTLSCEQNLNHDAMYWYRQDPGQGLRLIYYSQIVNDFQKGDIAEGYSVSREKKESFPLTVTSAQKNPTAFYLCASSLTTTDTQYFGPGTRLTVL.